The T cell receptor (beta chain) described here comes from a study of T-cell reconstitution after alpha-beta-depleted transplantation in children. The study, taken as a whole, reports: In some patients, recipient T cells and intrathymic progenitors surviving conditioning explained high day-60 diversity. By about two months after transplant, alpha-beta T cells reportedly arose from several hundred graft clones that had expanded. Among T cells one year after transplant, newly produced cells accounted for most counts and diversity.

From germline, CDR1 is DFQATT and CDR2 SNEGSKA (reference sequence). Between the trimmed V and J ends, which lost 3 bases and 0 bases, there was a span of 12 bases. The CDR3 is 15 amino acids. The TCRbeta library was prepared with unique molecular identifiers. TCRdb re-analysed the PCR reads in MiXCR, keeping a single row per CDR3 protein. The sample carries 280,000 or so distinct CDR3 sequences, about 9.9% recorded once. This clonotype was seen ten or more times. Its antigen is unknown. The chain uses TRBV20-1 and TRBJ2-1, with D uncertain. The sequences come from peripheral blood, collected 180 days after TCRalphabeta/CD19-depleted stem cell transplant. This TCR derives from a male patient aged 2-15 years who had a stem cell transplant for chronic granulomatous disease, so the T cells may come from the graft donor. CDR3 residues: CSASPSPSSYNEQFF. The CDR3 DNA reads TGCAGTGCTAGTCCCAGCCCAAGCTCCTACAATGAGCAGTTCTTC.